The TCR beta chain under discussion was sequenced for a study of CD8 T cells in Susac syndrome. Study findings and constraints: TCR sequencing and HLA analysis covered a relatively small number of individuals.

Germline values: CDR1 MNHEY, CDR2 SVGAGI. V dropped 5 bases and J dropped 3 bases, with 11 bases sitting between them. The CDR3 extends over 13 amino acids. Random hexamers were used to reverse transcribe about 0.5 to 1 ug of RNA. TCRdb fed the immunoSEQ multiplex PCR reads into MiXCR, producing one record per CDR3 protein. The sample yields approximately 74,000 distinct CDR3 sequences, over 85% seen once. A note on this clonotype: Its antigen is unidentified.

The source is a human donor with Susac syndrome. The specimen was CD8+ T cells from PBMCs. The chain couples TRBV6-5 to TRBJ2-7; tentatively, D is TRBD2 (6 bases). CDR3 residues: CASSRDLSYEQYF. For the CDR3, the DNA is TGTGCCAGCAGTCGGGACTTGAGCTACGAGCAGTACTTC.